This is a list of T cell receptor beta chains from one sample in a study of cytomegalovirus exposure and HLA in healthy donors. The data were produced by immunoSEQ multiplex PCR, yet TCRdb's version contains in-frame clones alone and is incomplete. The top ten hold approximately 2% of the sample, which has roughly 200,000 clones, around 78% seen once. Sequencing used PBMCs. The origin of the receptors is a man in his thirties or forties in good health and CMV-seronegative. The CDR3 runs from the conserved cysteine through the conserved F or W. Fields, in order: CDR3 protein, CDR3 DNA, D gene, V gene, clone size, J gene. The D gene is left open where the match is weak. The size of a clone is reported for some rows only, either as once, few or many, or as a class for expanded clones.

CDR3 protein: CASRQSGGSSYNEQFF
CDR3 DNA: TGTGCCAGCAGACAAAGTGGCGGGAGCTCCTACAATGAGCAGTTCTTC
D gene: TRBD2
V gene: TRBV2
clone size: -
J gene: TRBJ2-1

CDR3 protein: CASSLAWDRAKGYTF
CDR3 DNA: TGCGCCAGCAGCTTGGCCTGGGACAGGGCTAAGGGCTACACCTTC
D gene: TRBD1
V gene: TRBV5-1
clone size: few
J gene: TRBJ1-2

CDR3 protein: CASSLSDTQYF
CDR3 DNA: TGTGCCAGCAGTCTCTCAGATACGCAGTATTTT
D gene: -
V gene: TRBV28
clone size: -
J gene: TRBJ2-3

CDR3 protein: CASSLVVLQQANANYGYTF
CDR3 DNA: TGTGCCAGCAGCTTAGTGGTTTTACAGCAGGCCAACGCTAACTATGGCTACACCTTC
D gene: -
V gene: TRBV7-2
clone size: -
J gene: TRBJ1-2

CDR3 protein: CASSLAGGAYNEQFF
CDR3 DNA: TGCGCCAGCAGCTTGGCCGGGGGGGCATACAATGAGCAGTTCTTC
D gene: TRBD2
V gene: TRBV5-1
clone size: -
J gene: TRBJ2-1

CDR3 protein: CAWSLSNEQFF
CDR3 DNA: TGTGCCTGGAGTCTTTCCAATGAGCAGTTCTTC
D gene: -
V gene: TRBV30
clone size: -
J gene: TRBJ2-1

CDR3 protein: CASSYTGLAGGELFF
CDR3 DNA: TGTGCCAGCAGTTACACCGGACTAGCGGGAGGGGAGCTGTTTTTT
D gene: TRBD2
V gene: TRBV6-5
clone size: -
J gene: TRBJ2-2

CDR3 protein: CASRDKSSYEQYF
CDR3 DNA: TGTGCCAGCAGGGACAAGAGCTCCTACGAGCAGTACTTC
D gene: -
V gene: TRBV7-9
clone size: -
J gene: TRBJ2-7

CDR3 protein: CASSELAGTDTQYF
CDR3 DNA: TGTGCCAGCAGTGAGCTAGCGGGAACAGATACGCAGTATTTT
D gene: TRBD2
V gene: TRBV6-4
clone size: few
J gene: TRBJ2-3

CDR3 protein: CASSQGQDRDQETQYF
CDR3 DNA: TGTGCCAGCAGCCAAGGGCAGGACAGGGACCAAGAGACCCAGTACTTC
D gene: TRBD1
V gene: TRBV4-2
clone size: once
J gene: TRBJ2-5

CDR3 protein: CASRTSGAYNEQFF
CDR3 DNA: TGTGCCAGCAGGACTAGCGGGGCCTACAATGAGCAGTTCTTC
D gene: TRBD2
V gene: TRBV25-1
clone size: -
J gene: TRBJ2-1

CDR3 protein: CAIRAVLYNEQFF
CDR3 DNA: TGTGCCATCAGAGCCGTCCTCTACAATGAGCAGTTCTTC
D gene: -
V gene: TRBV10-3
clone size: -
J gene: TRBJ2-1

CDR3 protein: CASSVEPADTQYF
CDR3 DNA: TGTGCCAGCAGCGTCGAGCCCGCAGATACGCAGTATTTT
D gene: -
V gene: TRBV9
clone size: -
J gene: TRBJ2-3

CDR3 protein: CASSLWAPLQYNEQFF
CDR3 DNA: TGTGCCAGCAGTTTATGGGCCCCATTACAATACAATGAGCAGTTCTTC
D gene: -
V gene: TRBV27
clone size: -
J gene: TRBJ2-1